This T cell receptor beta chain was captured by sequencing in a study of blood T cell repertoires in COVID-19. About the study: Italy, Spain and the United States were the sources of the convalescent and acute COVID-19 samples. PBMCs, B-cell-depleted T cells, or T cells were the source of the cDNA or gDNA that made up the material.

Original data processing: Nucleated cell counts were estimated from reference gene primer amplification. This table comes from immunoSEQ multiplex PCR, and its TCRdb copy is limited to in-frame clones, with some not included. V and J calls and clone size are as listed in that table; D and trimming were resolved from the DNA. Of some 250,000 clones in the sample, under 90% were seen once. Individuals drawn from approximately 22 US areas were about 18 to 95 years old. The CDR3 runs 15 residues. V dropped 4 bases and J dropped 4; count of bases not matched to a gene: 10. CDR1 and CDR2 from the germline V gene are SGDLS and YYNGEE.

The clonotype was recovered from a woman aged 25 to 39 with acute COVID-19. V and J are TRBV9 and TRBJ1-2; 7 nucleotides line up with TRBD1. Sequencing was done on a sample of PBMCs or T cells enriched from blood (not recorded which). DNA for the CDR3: TGTGCCAGCAGCCCGACCGACAGGGCATTCTATGGCTACACCTTC. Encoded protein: CASSPTDRAFYGYTF.